The 23 T cell receptor beta chains listed next were all sequenced from one sample in a study of cytomegalovirus exposure and HLA in healthy donors. PCR primers comprised 60 Vbeta and 13 Jbeta primers. Clones were read by immunoSEQ multiplex PCR, and TCRdb kept only the in-frame ones, dropping some. The profile covers under 130,000 clones, with over 60% appearing a single time and more than 4.5% taken by the ten largest. Sequencing input: PBMCs. Source of these receptors: a female donor in good health and CMV-seropositive.

This clone was seen a few times. The V call is TRBV5-8, the J call TRBJ1-2, with a possible D match to TRBD1 (6 bases). The CDR3 has 15 residues. Germline CDR1 reads SGHTS; CDR2 reads YDEGEE. V was shortened by 4 bases and J by 8 bases, with 21 bases between the two germline ends. The CDR3 DNA reads as TGTGCCAGCAGCCCTTACCTAAAGGGGGATCGAGGCTACACCTTC. This gives the protein CASSPYLKGDRGYTF.

This chain connects TRBV2 to TRBJ2-1, with 11 bases aligning to TRBD2. Germline values: CDR1 SNHLY, CDR2 FYNNEI. V shed 6 bases and J 9 bases; nucleotides not matched to a gene: 7. CDR3 length equals 14 residues. The CDR3 is CASSLLAGAGEQFF. The CDR3 DNA reads TGTGCCAGCAGCCTACTAGCGGGGGCCGGTGAGCAGTTCTTC.

CDR3 DNA sequence: TGTGCCAGTACCAGAGACAGGAAGAGTACTGAAGCTTTCTTT. It translates to CASTRDRKSTEAFF. The chain has TRBV19 and TRBJ1-1; D is perhaps TRBD1 (6 bases). Trimming pared 7 bases from V and 5 bases from J, leaving 17 bases between. CDR3 length: 14 residues. Germline V gene sequence: CDR1 LNHDA, CDR2 SQIVND (reference sequence).

The chain joins TRBV28 to TRBJ2-4, with TRBD1 matching over 8 bases. The V gene's germline CDR1 is MDHEN and CDR2 SYDVKM. Unmatched junction bases numbered 3, after V lost 4 bases and J lost 4 bases. The CDR3 contains 14 residues. CDR3 loop: CASSYRDRKNIQYF. DNA of the CDR3: TGTGCCAGCAGTTACCGGGACAGGAAAAACATTCAGTACTTC.

This chain links TRBV28 with TRBJ1-2; 7 bases are shared with TRBD1. From germline, CDR1 is MDHEN and CDR2 SYDVKM. The junction had 13 bases not matched to a gene; V was cut back by 4 bases and J by 2 bases. The CDR3 is 17 residues long. The CDR3 nucleotides are TGTGCCAGCAGTTCCTCCGCTGAAACAGGGGCGAACTATGGCTACACCTTC. Protein product: CASSSSAETGANYGYTF.

The chain couples TRBV7-8 to TRBJ2-3; D perhaps matches TRBD2 (6 bases). The CDR3 has 14 residues. Trimming pared 5 bases from V and 3 bases from J, leaving 12 bases between. In germline, CDR1 is SGHVS, CDR2 FQNEAQ. CDR3 in amino acids: CASSRREGTDTQYF. The CDR3 nucleotides read TGTGCCAGCAGCCGGCGGGAAGGTACAGATACGCAGTATTTT.

This chain links TRBV2 with TRBJ1-1; the match to TRBD1 covers 9 bases. The J segment lost 4 bases and the V segment lost 6 bases, leaving 3 bases of the junction unmatched. CDR1 and CDR2 (germline): SNHLY, FYNNEI. The CDR3 runs 13 residues. The CDR3 bases are TGTGCCAGCAGCATGACAGGGGGCACTGAAGCTTTCTTT. It is translated as CASSMTGGTEAFF.

V usage is TRBV30 and J usage is TRBJ2-5; the D gene is possibly TRBD2 (6 bases). V was clipped by 2 bases and J by 9 bases, with 13 bases between them. Germline CDR1 reads GTSNPN; CDR2 reads SVGIG (reference sequence). This CDR3 region has 12 residues. DNA for the CDR3: TGTGCCTGGAGTATTAGTTCGGGGGCCCAGTACTTC. The encoded protein is CAWSISSGAQYF.

The chain is built from TRBV18 and TRBJ2-5, with a tentative D call TRBD1 (5 bases). V gave up 2 bases and J gave up 3 bases, with 13 bases separating them. Germline CDR1 is KGHSH and CDR2 is LQKENI. The CDR3 is 15 amino acids. The CDR3 DNA reads as TGTGCCAGCTCACCAAGAAAAGGGGTGGAAGAGACCCAGTACTTC. Its protein product is CASSPRKGVEETQYF.

V usage is TRBV28 and J usage is TRBJ2-7; TRBD2 is a possible D gene (5 bases). Looked up from germline, CDR1 is MDHEN and CDR2 is SYDVKM. The CDR3 has 13 residues. V was pared by 10 bases and J by 7 bases, with 20 bases between. CDR3 DNA sequence: TGTGCCACCGGAGGACTGAATCGCGTGGAGCAGTACTTC. This gives the protein CATGGLNRVEQYF.

The chain carries TRBV2 and TRBJ2-1; no clear D gene. Per the germline V gene, CDR1 is SNHLY and CDR2 is FYNNEI. V lost 8 bases and J 4 bases, leaving 15 bases between the germline ends. The CDR3 totals 14 residues. CDR3 DNA sequence: TGTGCCAGCTGGAGCCCGGGTTTTTACAATGAGCAGTTCTTC. Its protein is CASWSPGFYNEQFF.

The chain is built from TRBV10-1 and TRBJ2-1, with 8 bases aligning to TRBD2. The CDR3 loop spans 14 amino acids. The V gene's germline CDR1 is WNHNN and CDR2 SYGVQD (reference sequence). J lost 6 bases, V lost 4 bases, and 5 bases had no gene match. The CDR3 spells CASSASGRFNEQFF. Written as DNA, the CDR3 is TGCGCCAGCAGTGCCAGCGGGAGATTCAATGAGCAGTTCTTC.

The chain is built from TRBV10-3 and TRBJ2-2; 7 bases are a match to TRBD2. The CDR3 is 13 residues long. The germline V gene encodes CDR1 ENHRY and CDR2 SYGVKD. J gave up 6 bases and V 5 bases, and 3 bases lay outside the gene matches. The CDR3 nucleotides are TGTGCCATCAGTTTGGGACTACCCGGGGAGCTGTTTTTT. This encodes CAISLGLPGELFF.

The rearrangement links TRBV6-5 to TRBJ1-1; no clear D. Germline V lookup: CDR1 MNHEY, CDR2 SVGAGI. The V end lost 3 bases, the J end lost 0 bases, and 11 bases lay between the germline ends. This CDR3 is 15 amino acids long. The CDR3 DNA reads TGTGCCAGCAGTTATTTAGCCACATTGAACACTGAAGCTTTCTTT. It codes for CASSYLATLNTEAFF.

The chain recombines TRBV7-2 with TRBJ2-1; the match to TRBD2 covers 8 bases. The V and J ends lost 5 bases and 5 bases, in that order; junction bases with no gene match: 8. The CDR3 length is 15 residues. The germline V gene has CDR1 SGHTA and CDR2 FQGNSA. CDR3 sequence reads: CASSPLRRGDNEQFF. The CDR3 bases are TGTGCCAGCAGCCCCCTCCGGCGGGGGGACAATGAGCAGTTCTTC.

This clone has a handful of counts. The CDR3 DNA reads as TGCGCCAGCAGTGAAGGGGTTTTGAGCAATCAGCCCCAGCATTTT. Protein: CASSEGVLSNQPQHF. The rearrangement uses TRBV10-2 and TRBJ1-5; D possibly corresponds to TRBD1 (5 bases). The CDR3 loop spans 15 amino acids. Looked up from germline, CDR1 is WSHSY and CDR2 is SAAADI. Trimming cost V 3 bases and J 1 base, with 10 bases left between them.

The chain links TRBV4-1 to TRBJ2-7; 7 positions match TRBD1. The germline gives CDR1 MGHRA, CDR2 YSYEKL. The CDR3 sequence is 14 residues long. J was trimmed by 7 bases and V by 3 bases; bases with no gene match: 9. DNA for the CDR3: TGCGCCAGCAGCCACCGGGACAGAAGGACAGAGCAGTACTTC. Protein sequence: CASSHRDRRTEQYF.

The chain links TRBV10-1 to TRBJ2-7, with D perhaps matching TRBD2 (6 bases). This CDR3 has 15 amino acids. The germline V gene has CDR1 WNHNN and CDR2 SYGVQD (reference sequence). The V end lost 5 bases, the J end lost 5 bases, and 19 bases lay between the germline ends. The CDR3 reads CASSFTGVGRDEQYF. The CDR3 coding sequence is TGCGCCAGCAGTTTTACGGGAGTTGGAAGGGACGAGCAGTACTTC.

This chain links TRBV28 with TRBJ1-1; 11 bases agree with TRBD1. The CDR3 is 15 amino acids. The V segment lost 4 bases and the J segment 4 bases; nucleotides outside the gene matches: 5. The germline gives CDR1 MDHEN, CDR2 SYDVKM. The DNA for the CDR3 is TGTGCCAGCAGTTGGACAGGGGGCGAGGTCACTGAAGCTTTCTTT. Its translation is CASSWTGGEVTEAFF.

This clone was found once. The rearrangement links TRBV27 to TRBJ2-3; 15 bases are a match to TRBD2. CDR1 is MNHEY and CDR2 is SMNVEV in the germline V gene (reference sequence). The V and J ends lost 0 bases and 0 bases, in that order; junction bases with no gene match: 4. This CDR3 contains 19 residues. CDR3 protein: CASSLSPGLAGGSTDTQYF. CDR3 bases: TGTGCCAGCAGTTTATCCCCGGGACTAGCGGGGGGAAGCACAGATACGCAGTATTTT.

This sequence joins TRBV28 and TRBJ2-7; 12 bases line up with TRBD1. The CDR3 contains 15 residues. Germline V CDR1 and CDR2: MDHEN, SYDVKM. V lost 4 bases, J lost 10 bases, and 11 bases stayed unmatched. As DNA, the CDR3 is TGTGCCAGCAGTTCGGGGGGGACAGGGGGCGCGAATCAGTACTTC. Its protein is CASSSGGTGGANQYF.

The gene calls are TRBV18 and TRBJ1-1; 7 bases are shared with TRBD1. V lost 8 bases, J lost 2 bases, and 5 bases stayed unmatched. The germline CDR1 and CDR2 sequences are KGHSH and LQKENI. The CDR3 sequence is 13 residues long. The CDR3 loop reads CASERGPNTEAFF. The CDR3 bases are TGTGCCAGCGAGAGGGGGCCCAACACTGAAGCTTTCTTT.

As for this clone: Compared with germline, one end of the junction differs, possibly owing to a read error. The chain links TRBV7-7 to TRBJ2-3; tentatively, D is TRBD1 (6 bases). CDR3 size: 19 residues. Germline loops: CDR1 SSHAT, CDR2 FNYEAQ (reference sequence). The CDR3 sequence: CASSHKNSIGPPQGDTQYF. CDR3 coding DNA: TGTGCTAGCAGCCACAAGAATTCGATCGGACCCCCACAGGGAGATACGCAGTATTTT.